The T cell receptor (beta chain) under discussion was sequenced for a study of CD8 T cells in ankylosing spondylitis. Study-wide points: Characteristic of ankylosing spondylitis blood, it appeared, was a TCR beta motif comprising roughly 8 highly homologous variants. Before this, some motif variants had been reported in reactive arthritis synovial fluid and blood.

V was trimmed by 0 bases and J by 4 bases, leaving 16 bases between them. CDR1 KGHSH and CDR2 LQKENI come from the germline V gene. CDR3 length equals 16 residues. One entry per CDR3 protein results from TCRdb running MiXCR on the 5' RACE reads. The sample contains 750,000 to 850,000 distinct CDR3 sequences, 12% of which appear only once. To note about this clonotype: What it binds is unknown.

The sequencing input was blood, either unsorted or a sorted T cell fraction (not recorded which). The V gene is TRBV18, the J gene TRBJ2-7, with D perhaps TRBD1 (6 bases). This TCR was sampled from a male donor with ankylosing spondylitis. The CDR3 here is CASSPPGRGAFYEQYF. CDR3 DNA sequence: TGTGCCAGCTCACCACCGGGCAGGGGTGCCTTTTACGAGCAGTACTTC.